These 9 T cell receptor beta chains were all obtained from the same sample, sequenced in a study of CD8+ T cells in alopecia areata. It was cDNA, reverse transcribed from extracted RNA, that served as the sequencing template. Sequencing was performed with immunoSEQ multiplex PCR; in TCRdb, only in-frame clones are kept and a portion is missing. The sample yields a few hundred thousand clones, under 60% seen once. Noted treatment: oral pan-JAK inhibitor, 5-10 mg twice daily. Sequenced material: CD4+ T cells sorted from blood, taken at week 4, from a patient treated with tofacitinib. The receptors derive from a human donor with alopecia areata.

This clone was detected only a few times. V is TRBV5-1 and J is TRBJ2-1, with 7 bases that match TRBD1. CDR1 is SGHRS, CDR2 YFSETQ, per germline. V lost 6 bases to trimming and J lost 4 bases; unmatched junction nucleotides: 4. This CDR3 is built from 13 residues. DNA for the CDR3: TGCGCCAGCAAAGGGGGCGGTTACAATGAGCAGTTCTTC. Its translation: CASKGGGYNEQFF.

This clone was detected only a few times. The chain employs TRBV4-3 and TRBJ1-1; tentative D call: TRBD1 (6 bases). This CDR3 spans 15 amino acids. V gave up 0 bases and J gave up 1 base, with 9 bases separating them. In germline, CDR1 is LGHNA, CDR2 YSLEER. The CDR3 DNA reads as TGCGCCAGCAGCCAAGAAACAGGGACGAACACTGAAGCTTTCTTT. Protein product: CASSQETGTNTEAFF.

This sequence joins TRBV5-6 and TRBJ2-7, with 7 bases fitting TRBD1. Unmatched junction bases numbered 6, after V lost 4 bases and J lost 2 bases. The CDR3 sequence is 14 residues long. Germline V gene data show CDR1 as SGHDT and CDR2 as YYEEEE. DNA for the CDR3: TGTGCCAGCAGCAAAAAGACAGGGACCTACGAGCAGTACTTC. It translates to CASSKKTGTYEQYF.

The rearrangement uses TRBV15 and TRBJ2-1; D is uncertain. CDR3 size: 14 residues. V dropped 1 base and J dropped 4 bases, with 8 bases sitting between them. CDR1 is LNHNV, CDR2 YYDKDF, per germline (reference sequence). The CDR3 sequence is CATSRVGSYNEQFF. CDR3 in DNA: TGTGCCACCAGCAGAGTTGGCAGTTACAATGAGCAGTTCTTC.

This clone appeared once. In the same sample, other DNA sequences code for this CDR3. The V call is TRBV29-1, the J call TRBJ1-1; D might be TRBD1 (6 bases). The CDR3 is made up of 12 amino acids. V lost 4 bases to trimming and J lost 0 bases, with 6 bases between them. The germline V gene encodes CDR1 SQVTM and CDR2 ANQGSEA. CDR3 DNA: TGCAGCGTTGCAGGGGTGAACACTGAAGCTTTCTTT. It encodes CSVAGVNTEAFF.

V and J are TRBV20-1 and TRBJ2-3, with D perhaps matching TRBD2 (6 bases). The V gene lost 6 bases and the J gene lost 6 bases, with 10 bases spanning the gap. Germline assignment: CDR1 DFQATT and CDR2 SNEGSKA (reference sequence). This CDR3 spans 11 amino acids. CDR3 bases: TGCAGTGCACAGCGGGTGGATACGCAGTATTTT. Translation: CSAQRVDTQYF.

There are a few counts of this clone. Relative to the germline gene, one junction end is altered; a read error may explain this. The chain carries TRBV19 and TRBJ2-1; 7 nucleotides line up with TRBD2. The CDR3 sequence is 14 residues long. CDR1 is LNHDA and CDR2 is SQIVND in the germline V gene (reference sequence). CDR3 residues: CTMGGGTYYNEQFF. The CDR3 DNA sequence: TGCACGATGGGCGGGGGTACCTACTACAATGAGCAGTTCTTC.

The chain is built from TRBV9 and TRBJ1-2, with TRBD1 matching 10 bases. With 0 bases clipped from V and 4 bases from J, the junction kept 6 bases outside the gene matches. The CDR3 loop spans 16 amino acids. The germline V gene has CDR1 SGDLS and CDR2 YYNGEE. The CDR3 sequence is CASSVDPGTGVYGYTF. CDR3 nucleotides: TGTGCCAGCAGCGTAGACCCTGGGACAGGGGTCTATGGCTACACCTTC.

This rearrangement joins TRBV29-1 to TRBJ1-1, with unresolved D. Looked up from germline, CDR1 is SQVTM and CDR2 is ANQGSEA. The V end lost 7 bases, the J end lost 0 bases, and 15 bases lay between the germline ends. This CDR3 is built from 14 residues. This CDR3 is CSARRTIMNTEAFF. The CDR3 bases are TGCAGCGCACGACGCACCATCATGAACACTGAAGCTTTCTTT.